These 8 T cell receptor beta chains share one sample of origin, sequenced in a study of identical twins. TCRdb independently ran MiXCR on the 5' RACE reads; one entry per CDR3 protein. The table shows fewer than 900,000 distinct CDR3 sequences, with approximately 22% occurring only once. These data are also associated with another study on T cells expressing NK-cell markers.

Source material: PBMCs. All receptors come from a woman younger than 30 in good health.

This clonotype showed up just a few times. V usage is TRBV4-3 and J usage is TRBJ2-2; D is possibly TRBD1 (5 bases). The CDR3 runs to 15 residues. CDR1 is LGHNA and CDR2 is YSLEER in the germline V gene. Trimming removed 0 bases from V and 4 bases from J, with 9 bases in between. In DNA form, the CDR3 reads TGCGCCAGCAGCCAAGAGGCGCAGGGCACCGGGGAGCTGTTTTTT. Amino acid sequence: CASSQEAQGTGELFF.

This clonotype was observed a single time. CDR3 sequence (DNA): TGCGCCAGCAGCGGCAGATGGAGCGGGGTAGTAGGCCAAGAGACCCAGTACTTC. Translated, it gives CASSGRWSGVVGQETQYF. The rearrangement joins TRBV5-1 to TRBJ2-5; 7 bases align to TRBD2. There are 18 residues in the CDR3. Germline values: CDR1 SGHRS, CDR2 YFSETQ. Germline trimming cut 4 bases from V and 1 base from J; bases unmatched to any gene: 16.

This clonotype appeared a few times. The rearrangement joins TRBV27 to TRBJ2-3; 7 positions agree with TRBD2. V dropped 5 bases and J dropped 3; count of bases not matched to a gene: 8. The CDR3 has 15 amino acids. Germline lookup yields CDR1 MNHEY and CDR2 SMNVEV (reference sequence). CDR3 sequence: CASSRRDYGTDTQYF. CDR3 sequence (DNA): TGTGCCAGCAGTCGAAGGGACTATGGGACAGATACGCAGTATTTT.

This clonotype turned up a few times. The genes are TRBV5-5 and TRBJ2-5; TRBD2 aligns across 8 bases. The CDR3 covers 15 residues. Germline CDR1 SGHKS, CDR2 YYEKEE (reference sequence). The trim removed 3 bases at V and 5 bases at J, leaving 9 bases unmatched. CDR3 loop: CASSSVSGLGETQYF. The DNA for the CDR3 is TGTGCCAGCAGCTCCGTCTCGGGACTAGGGGAGACCCAGTACTTC.

This clonotype was detected ten times or more. The chain joins TRBV6-1 to TRBJ1-1, with TRBD1 identical over 11 bases. This CDR3 has 13 residues. V lost 6 bases, J lost 5 bases, and 2 bases stayed unmatched. The germline CDR1 and CDR2 sequences are MNHNS and SASEGT. The CDR3 loop reads CASSRDRGTEAFF. CDR3 nucleotides: TGTGCCAGCAGCCGGGACAGGGGGACTGAAGCTTTCTTT.

This clonotype was observed at least ten times. This chain links TRBV10-2 with TRBJ1-2; D is uncertain. V shed 4 bases and J shed 5 bases, with 11 bases lying between them. The length of the CDR3 is 13 residues. Germline CDR1 and CDR2: WSHSY and SAAADI. The CDR3 is CASSARLTYGYTF. The CDR3 DNA reads TGCGCCAGCAGTGCCCGACTGACGTATGGCTACACCTTC.

This chain connects TRBV10-2 to TRBJ2-3, with D possibly being TRBD2 (5 bases). The V end was cut by 3 bases, the J end by 1 base, with 14 bases between. Germline V CDR1 and CDR2: WSHSY, SAAADI. This CDR3 has 16 residues. The CDR3 spells CASSDGKGAGTDTQYF. CDR3 DNA: TGCGCCAGCAGTGATGGAAAAGGAGCGGGCACAGATACGCAGTATTTT.

This clonotype was found a few times. The chain recombines TRBV9 with TRBJ2-5; D gene ambiguous. Germline loops: CDR1 SGDLS, CDR2 YYNGEE. The CDR3 loop spans 14 amino acids. The V end was cut by 3 bases, the J end by 3 bases, with 12 bases between. CDR3 nucleotides: TGTGCCAGCAGCGGCCTTGACGGAGAAGAGACCCAGTACTTC. Amino acids: CASSGLDGEETQYF. Full variable domain (missing parts from reference TRBV9 and TRBJ2-5): DSGVTQTPKHLITATGQRVTLRCSPRSGDLSVYWYQQSLDQGLQFLIQYYNGEERAKGNILERFSAQQFPDLHSELNLSSLELGDSALYFCASSGLDGEETQYFGPGTRLLVL.